This TCR beta chain emerged from a study of vaccination and CD4 T cells after COVID-19 (dated by TCRdb to 2021 to 2024). Regarding the study in general: Convalescent patients had a positive SARS-CoV-2 result on nasal swab PCR, and of these patients, nine had mild disease and one had severe disease. The convalescent cohort comprised six males and four females, including two Hispanic individuals, seven Caucasians, two Asians and one multiracial person. Participants received two doses of either the Pfizer-BioNTech BNT162b2 vaccine (n=8) or the Moderna mRNA-1273 vaccine (n=2). Post-COVID blood samples from convalescent patients were collected a median of about 100 days after diagnosis, with a range of roughly 35 to 180 days. Post-vaccine blood samples were collected a median of approximately eleven weeks after the second vaccine dose, ranging from about 13 to 241 days. Three convalescent patients were sampled both early after vaccination (day 14) and late after vaccination (days 161 to 241). For stimulating the cultures, overlapping spike peptide pools were used, derived from SARS-CoV-2 as well as from the common cold coronaviruses HCoV-NL63, HCoV-OC43 and HCoV-229E. Control cultures used a CEFX viral epitope pool as positive control, an HIV-1 Nef peptide pool as negative control, or no peptide. The spike-specific CD4+ TCR repertoire was compared before and after mRNA vaccination in over nine COVID-19 convalescent patients and a handful of infection-naive healthy vaccine recipients.

To note about this clonotype: There is no known antigen for this receptor. Within one base of it there is no much larger clone, and no base qualities were kept.

Study-wide findings and limitations: The study included relatively few convalescent patients and did not analyze early timepoints after natural infection. In convalescent patients, nearly all vaccine-specific clones (304 of 307) were found to be mono-reactive for SARS-CoV-2 spike rather than cross-reactive with common cold coronaviruses. In convalescent patients, a median roughly 87% of post-vaccine SARS-CoV-2-reactive clones were detected only after vaccination, and vaccine-specific priming was suggested by this finding. Although the median number of SARS-CoV-2-reactive clonotypes went up from around 20 after infection to about 38 after vaccination, the increase was not significant.

Receptors were amplified or captured by PCR. At the Johns Hopkins FTIC core, DNA from the cultured CD4+ T cells underwent TCR sequencing with the Oncomine TCR Beta short-read assay. The QIAamp micro DNA kit was used to extract genomic DNA from the cultured CD4+ T cells. The Oncomine TCR Beta libraries from cultured CD4+ T cells were pooled using unique dual indexes and then sequenced on an Illumina iSeq 100. The authors' analysis ran thus. Non-productive sequences were removed, and CDR3s not starting with C, not ending with F or W, or shorter than 7 amino acids were discarded. The MANAFEST web application identified antigen-specific clonotypes by comparing peptide-stimulated wells against reference wells and other culture wells. Positive clones required FDR below 0.05, an odds ratio above 5, and productive frequency above 0.1% in at least two of three replicate wells. Cross-reactive clonotypes were defined as significantly expanded in both SARS-CoV-2 spike wells and at least one common cold coronavirus spike condition. Using R version 3.6.1, CDR3 homology was evaluated through Levenshtein distances (stringdist) along with unrooted phylogenetic trees (ape). TCRdb redid the processing of the public reads, applying fastp at Q25 and MiXCR, and retained in-frame beta chains. Entries that share a CDR3 protein sequence are merged under the most common genes and DNA. These V and J calls derive from TCRdb rather than the authors' analysis. For this sample the table gives 15,000 to 20,000 distinct CDR3 sequences, of which approximately 50% were detected only once. About a sixth of the sample is held by the ten biggest clonotypes.

Cut back by 6 bases and 4 bases, the V and J ends lie 13 bases apart. Reading from cysteine to phenylalanine, the CDR3 counts 13 amino acids. Only CDR3 DNA is held: 39 bases, read in frame from base 1. CDR1 and CDR2, per the germline V gene, are MNHNS and SASEGT. The time point tag for this specimen amounts to: late sampling 161 to 241 days after vaccination in a few convalescent patients. According to the study, the label for this sample's treatment or condition signals: approximately nine-day PBMC culture with coronavirus spike peptide pools or control peptides (ViraFEST assay). The study used the ViraFEST assay, which expanded antigen-specific T cells with peptide pools and then identified expanded clonotypes by TCR sequencing. Positive SARS-CoV-2 PCR tests in the convalescent patients dated from March to December 2020, before Alpha, Beta and Delta variants emerged in the United States. Each well held 2.2 million or so PBMCs cultured in IMDM containing about 5% human AB serum and approximately 9.1 IU/ml IL-2, with 9 to 10 ug/ml peptide pools added. On days 3 and 7, half of the culture medium was replaced with fresh IL-2-containing medium. After 10 days of culture, CD4+ T cells were isolated by negative selection using the EasySep CD4+ T cell isolation kit. Ficoll-Paque Plus gradient centrifugation was used to isolate PBMCs from whole blood, and the isolated PBMCs were then either used fresh or cryopreserved at -140C. Each culture condition was generally run in triplicate wells.

Sample: CD4+ T cells from blood, cultured in vitro, taken about 7 months after SARS-CoV-2 vaccination. Recombination linked TRBV6-1 to TRBJ2-7; the D match is possibly TRBD1 or TRBD2, with 5 bases aligned in each. This clonotype was sampled from a human donor who had recovered from COVID-19. The nucleotide sequence is TGTGCCAGCAGGACAGCGGTGGGTTACGAGCAGTACTTC. Its product reads: CASRTAVGYEQYF.